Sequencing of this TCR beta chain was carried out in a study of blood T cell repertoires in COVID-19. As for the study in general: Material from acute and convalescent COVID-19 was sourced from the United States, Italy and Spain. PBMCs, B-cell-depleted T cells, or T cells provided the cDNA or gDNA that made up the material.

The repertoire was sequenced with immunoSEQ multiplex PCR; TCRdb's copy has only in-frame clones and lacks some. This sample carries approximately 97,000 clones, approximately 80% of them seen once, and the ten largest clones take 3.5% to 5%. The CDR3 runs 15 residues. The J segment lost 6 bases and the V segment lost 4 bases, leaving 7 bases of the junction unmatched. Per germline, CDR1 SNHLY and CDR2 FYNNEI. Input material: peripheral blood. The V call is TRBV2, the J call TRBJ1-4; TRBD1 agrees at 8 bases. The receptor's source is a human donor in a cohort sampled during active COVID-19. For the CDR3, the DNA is TGTGCCAGCAGTGGACAAGGGACAGGATATGAAAAACTGTTTTTT. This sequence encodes CASSGQGTGYEKLFF.